The 14 T cell receptor beta chains below all came from one sample that was sequenced in a study of Ad26.COV2.S vaccination and SARS-CoV-2 variants. Treatment of the sample: some 20 received Ad26.COV2.S at low or high dose, single or two shots; about 5 received placebo; per-sample allocation not given. Following the first vaccine or placebo injection, samples were taken on day 63. Libraries were prepared by immunoSEQ multiplex PCR; TCRdb keeps only in-frame clonotypes and omits some of them. Of 300,000 to 400,000 clones listed, approximately 81% are singletons. Specimen: peripheral blood, collected in a trial of Ad26.COV2.S vaccine versus placebo. The source of these receptors is a person aged 18-65 years who received the Ad26.COV2.S COVID-19 vaccine or a placebo.

The V and J genes are TRBV7-6 and TRBJ2-3, with 8 bases matching TRBD2. Looked up from germline, CDR1 is SGHVS and CDR2 is FNYEAQ. CDR3 length equals 12 residues. V trimming: 4 bases; J trimming: 6 bases; junction bases outside the gene matches: 0. The CDR3 loop is CASSSSGDTQYF. CDR3 DNA sequence: TGTGCCAGCAGCTCTAGCGGGGATACGCAGTATTTT.

The V call is TRBV7-8, the J call TRBJ2-5; weak D call: TRBD2 (6 bases). Germline V gives CDR1 SGHVS, CDR2 FQNEAQ. V was cut by 5 bases and J by 12 bases, with 16 bases left in between. The CDR3 totals 12 residues. CDR3 sequence (DNA): TGTGCCAGCAGCCGTGGGCCGGGACTGGAGTACTTC. It specifies CASSRGPGLEYF.

V is TRBV7-8 and J is TRBJ2-1, with D perhaps given as TRBD1 or TRBD2 (6 bases each). Per the germline V gene, CDR1 is SGHVS and CDR2 is FQNEAQ. The CDR3 totals 17 residues. Trimming pared 3 bases from V and 5 bases from J, leaving 20 bases between. CDR3 in DNA: TGTGCCAGCAGCTTTAGTGGAGAGGGGGGAGGAGACAATGAGCAGTTCTTC. Translated: CASSFSGEGGGDNEQFF.

The rearrangement uses TRBV19 and TRBJ2-7; unclear D gene. The germline CDR1 and CDR2 sequences are LNHDA and SQIVND (reference sequence). This CDR3 region has 15 residues. Trimming stripped 5 bases from V and 0 bases from J, with 14 bases between. CDR3 in DNA: TGTGCCAGTAGTCCGAGGATGGCTGGCTCCTACGAGCAGTACTTC. It translates to CASSPRMAGSYEQYF.

This chain uses TRBV18 with TRBJ1-3; D perhaps matches TRBD1 (6 bases). V lost 3 bases and J 2 bases, leaving 14 bases between the germline ends. Germline loops: CDR1 KGHSH, CDR2 LQKENI. The CDR3 loop spans 16 amino acids. The CDR3 sequence is CASSPTGGAPGNTIYF. Written as DNA, the CDR3 is TGTGCCAGCTCACCGACGGGGGGGGCGCCTGGAAACACCATATATTTT.

This clone was seen once. CDR3 in amino acids: CASSLDSLPGNTIYF. CDR3 in DNA: TGTGCCAGCAGCTTAGATTCACTCCCTGGAAACACCATATATTTT. The V gene is TRBV11-2, the J gene TRBJ1-3; D remains unclear. The germline gives CDR1 SGHAT, CDR2 FQNNGV. The CDR3 consists of 15 residues. V dropped 0 bases and J dropped 2 bases, with 8 bases sitting between them.

V is TRBV12-3 or TRBV12-4 and J is TRBJ2-2; D gene ambiguous. This CDR3 has 12 amino acids. Trimming removed 2 bases at V and 7 bases at J, with 5 bases between. The CDR3 spells CASSLSNGELFF. The CDR3, as DNA: TGTGCCAGCAGTTTATCGAACGGGGAGCTGTTTTTT.

V gene TRBV28 combines with J gene TRBJ1-1; no reliable D call. V lost 2 bases and J 1 base, leaving 5 bases between the germline ends. Germline CDR1 MDHEN, CDR2 SYDVKM. This CDR3 spans 13 amino acids. The CDR3 DNA is TGTGCCAGCAGTTTACTCCCGAACACTGAAGCTTTCTTT. Translation gives CASSLLPNTEAFF. The whole variable domain, filled in from reference TRBV28 and TRBJ1-1, reads DVKVTQSSRYLVKRTGEKVFLECVQDMDHENMFWYRQDPGLGLRLIYFSYDVKMKEKGDIPEGYSVSREKKERFSLILESASTNQTSMYLCASSLLPNTEAFFGQGTRLTVV.

CDR3 sequence (DNA): TGTGCCAGCTCGTCCCCCTCCTACAATGAGCAGTTCTTC. Protein: CASSSPSYNEQFF. This chain joins TRBV18 and TRBJ2-1; D remains unclear. The V and J ends lost 6 bases and 0 bases respectively, with 6 bases between them. This CDR3 is built from 13 residues. Germline V CDR1 and CDR2: KGHSH, LQKENI.

J is TRBJ1-1 and V is TRBV7-2; the match to TRBD1 covers 7 bases. Looked up from germline, CDR1 is SGHTA and CDR2 is FQGNSA. After removal of 8 bases from V and 1 base from J, the junction contained 4 bases not matched to a gene. This CDR3 spans 13 amino acids. This CDR3 is CASSGQPNTEAFF. In DNA form, the CDR3 reads TGTGCCAGCTCGGGACAGCCGAACACTGAAGCTTTCTTT. The whole variable domain, remainder taken from reference TRBV7-2 and TRBJ1-1, is GAGVSQSPSNKVTEKGKDVELRCDPISGHTALYWYRQSLGQGLEFLIYFQGNSAPDKSGLPSDRFSAERTGGSVSTLTIQRTQQEDSAVYLCASSGQPNTEAFFGQGTRLTVV.

The chain links TRBV6-2 or TRBV6-3 to TRBJ1-6, with D perhaps matching TRBD1 (5 bases). CDR3 size: 13 residues. Germline CDR1 and CDR2: MNHEY and SVGEGT. Trimming removed 6 bases at V and 6 bases at J, with 9 bases between. Written as DNA, the CDR3 is TGTGCCAGCAGCCCAGGGAGTAATTCACCCCTCCACTTT. Amino acids: CASSPGSNSPLHF.

The chain recombines TRBV9 with TRBJ2-5; no definite D call. The CDR3 is 14 amino acids. Trimming took off 0 bases at V and 4 bases at J, with 10 bases between the two ends. Germline CDR1 and CDR2: SGDLS and YYNGEE. The CDR3 loop reads CASSVGLGGETQYF. CDR3 DNA sequence: TGTGCCAGCAGCGTAGGCTTGGGTGGAGAGACCCAGTACTTC. Together with reference TRBV9 and TRBJ2-5, the CDR3 gives the full variable domain: DSGVTQTPKHLITATGQRVTLRCSPRSGDLSVYWYQQSLDQGLQFLIQYYNGEERAKGNILERFSAQQFPDLHSELNLSSLELGDSALYFCASSVGLGGETQYFGPGTRLLVL.

The rearrangement links TRBV6-4 to TRBJ1-6; 8 positions match TRBD1. Germline V gene data show CDR1 as MRHNA and CDR2 as SNTAGT. The J segment lost 7 bases and the V segment lost 5 bases, leaving 10 bases of the junction unmatched. CDR3 length: 16 amino acids. CDR3 sequence: CASSYRGYPENSPLHF. CDR3 sequence (DNA): TGTGCCAGCAGTTACAGGGGGTATCCCGAGAATTCACCCCTCCACTTT.

The CDR3 reads CASSLGGRTDTQYF. The CDR3 DNA sequence: TGTGCCAGCAGCTTAGGGGGGCGCACAGATACGCAGTATTTT. This rearrangement joins TRBV5-8 to TRBJ2-3, with D possibly called TRBD1 or TRBD2 (6 bases each). The germline V gene encodes CDR1 SGHTS and CDR2 YDEGEE. The CDR3 has 14 amino acids. The V end lost 2 bases, the J end lost 1 base, and 8 bases lay between the germline ends.